This is a list of T cell receptor beta chains from one sample in a study of T cell responses to AZD1222 COVID-19 vaccine. Profiling relied on immunoSEQ multiplex PCR, and the TCRdb table lists in-frame clones only, not all of them. The table records 150,000 to 180,000 clones, about nine tenths of them present only once. The input for sequencing was peripheral blood, taken on day 0 of AZD1222 vaccination. These receptors were obtained from an adult in good health. Each CDR3 is given with its conserved first and last residue. A D gene is named only where the DNA matches it firmly. The size of a clone is reported for some rows only, either as once, few or many, or as a class for expanded clones.

v_gene	abundance	d_gene	j_gene	CDR3nt	CDR3aa
TRBV7-2	-	TRBD1	TRBJ1-3	TGTGCCAGCAGCTTACCGGGACAGGGGGCTGGAAACACCATATATTTT	CASSLPGQGAGNTIYF
TRBV19	once	TRBD1	TRBJ2-1	TGTGCCAGTAGTATCCCTACAGGGGGTTCCGAGCAGTTCTTC	CASSIPTGGSEQFF
TRBV28	-	-	TRBJ2-7	TGTGCCAGCAGATCCCAGGGGCCCACCTACGAGCAGTACTTC	CASRSQGPTYEQYF
TRBV29-1	-	-	TRBJ2-7	TGCAGCGTTGAGGTCAACTCCTACGAGCAGTACTTC	CSVEVNSYEQYF
TRBV29-1	few	-	TRBJ2-2	TGCAGCGTGGACGTAACAAGAGGAGAGCTGTTTTTT	CSVDVTRGELFF
TRBV11-2	-	-	TRBJ2-7	TGTGCCAGCAGCTTAACCGGGACATACCCCTACGAGCAGTACTTC	CASSLTGTYPYEQYF
TRBV7-9	-	-	TRBJ2-7	TGTGCCAGCAGCCTCAGCTACGAGCAGTACTTC	CASSLSYEQYF
TRBV12-3/TRBV12-4	-	-	TRBJ1-1	TGTGCCAGCAGTTTATATACGAACACTGAAGCTTTCTTT	CASSLYTNTEAFF
TRBV18	-	TRBD2	TRBJ2-1	TGTGCCAGCTCACCGGGACTAGCGGAAAACAATGAGCAGTTCTTC	CASSPGLAENNEQFF
TRBV3-1/TRBV3-2	-	-	TRBJ1-4	TGTGCCAGCAGCCAAGGAGCGCAGGTGACTAATGAAAAACTGTTTTTT	CASSQGAQVTNEKLFF
TRBV7-2	-	-	TRBJ2-7	TGTGCCAGCAGCTTAGCAGGCTGGACCGAGCAGTACTTC	CASSLAGWTEQYF
TRBV7-2	few	-	TRBJ2-1	TGTGCCAGCAGCTTAGCGTACCGGGATGAGCAGTTCTTC	CASSLAYRDEQFF
TRBV6-6	-	TRBD2	TRBJ2-7	TGTGCCAGCAGTTACGGGGAGGGCGAGCAGTACTTC	CASSYGEGEQYF
TRBV6-5	-	-	TRBJ1-2	TGTGCCAGCAGTTATGATGGGGCTACCAACTATGGCTACACCTTC	CASSYDGATNYGYTF
TRBV10-3	-	-	TRBJ1-3	TGTGCCATCAGCGCACCTGGAAACACCATATATTTT	CAISAPGNTIYF
TRBV10-1	-	-	TRBJ1-1	TGCGCCAGCAGTGAGGGGTCCACTGAAGCTTTCTTT	CASSEGSTEAFF
TRBV6-1	-	-	TRBJ1-1	TGTGCCAGCAGTGAAAGGGGACGTATGAACACTGAAGCTTTCTTT	CASSERGRMNTEAFF
TRBV7-3	-	-	TRBJ1-1	TGTGCCAGCAGCTTAATGGGACAGAACACTGAAGCTTTCTTT	CASSLMGQNTEAFF
TRBV3-1/TRBV3-2	-	-	TRBJ2-1	TGTGCCAGCAGCCAAGTTAGGGAACTGTTCTTC	CASSQVRELFF
TRBV5-1	-	-	TRBJ1-1	TGCGCCAGCAGCTTCCAGACGGAGAACACTGAAGCTTTCTTT	CASSFQTENTEAFF
TRBV29-1	-	-	TRBJ1-5	TGCAGCGTTGCTCTGGGGGGATTCGGCAATCAGCCCCAGCATTTT	CSVALGGFGNQPQHF
TRBV5-4	-	TRBD1	TRBJ1-2	TGTGCCAGCAGCTTCCCCAGGACAGGGGAAGGCTACACCTTC	CASSFPRTGEGYTF
TRBV5-1	-	-	TRBJ2-3	TGCGCCAGCAGCTTGGAACACGGGTACACAGATACGCAGTATTTT	CASSLEHGYTDTQYF
TRBV19	-	-	TRBJ1-6	TGTGCCAGTAGTATGAAGGGGCCTTCCTATAATTCACCCCTCCACTTT	CASSMKGPSYNSPLHF
TRBV10-3	-	TRBD2	TRBJ2-2	TGTGCCATCAGTGAGTCTGGCCTAGCGGGGGGAAACACCGGGGAGCTGTTTTTT	CAISESGLAGGNTGELFF
TRBV5-8	-	-	TRBJ1-2	TGTGCCAGCAGCTTAGAAGGGATGAGCTATGGCTACACCTTC	CASSLEGMSYGYTF
TRBV4-3	-	-	TRBJ1-5	TGCGCCAGCAGCCAAGATCAGGGAAATCAGCCCCAGCATTTT	CASSQDQGNQPQHF
TRBV12-3/TRBV12-4	-	-	TRBJ1-5	TGTGCCAGCAGGGCCCGGGTGGCTCAGCCCCAGCATTTT	CASRARVAQPQHF
TRBV30	-	TRBD1	TRBJ2-7	TGTGCCTGGACGACAGGGAAAAACGAGCAGTACTTC	CAWTTGKNEQYF
TRBV7-8	-	-	TRBJ1-2	TGTGCCAGCAGCTTGGGGTCCCCGGAGCATGGCTACACCTTC	CASSLGSPEHGYTF
TRBV7-7	-	-	TRBJ2-5	TGTGCTAGCAGCACGAGAGGGGGGCAGGGACAAGAGACCCAGTACTTC	CASSTRGGQGQETQYF
TRBV7-2	-	-	TRBJ1-6	TGTGCCAGCAGCGGACGGGCAGGGTATTCACCCCTCCACTTT	CASSGRAGYSPLHF
TRBV6-7	-	TRBD2	TRBJ2-7	TGTGCCAGCAGTTACGGCCAGCGGGGGGGCTACGAGCAGTACTTC	CASSYGQRGGYEQYF
TRBV24-1	-	TRBD2	TRBJ2-1	TGTGCCACCAGTGGAGCGGGGAGCAGGGTGGATGAGCAGTTCTTC	CATSGAGSRVDEQFF
TRBV6-6	-	-	TRBJ1-1	TGTGCCAGCAGTTACGGAAGAACATTCGCAAACACTGAAGCTTTCTTT	CASSYGRTFANTEAFF
TRBV23-1	-	-	TRBJ1-1	TGCGCCAGCAGTAGACCCAGGGTCGCTGAAGCTTTCTTT	CASSRPRVAEAFF
TRBV3-1/TRBV3-2	-	-	TRBJ2-2	TGTGCCAGCAGCCCACAGGGTCACGGGGAGCTGTTTTTT	CASSPQGHGELFF
TRBV7-8	-	TRBD1	TRBJ2-7	TGTGCCAGCAGCCCCGGGACAGGGACCTACGAGCAGTACTTC	CASSPGTGTYEQYF
TRBV7-2	-	-	TRBJ1-1	TGTGCCAGCAGCCCCTTAGTGGGCGCCGGCACTGAAGCTTTCTTT	CASSPLVGAGTEAFF
TRBV12-3/TRBV12-4	few	-	TRBJ2-3	TGTGCCAGCAGTTCTATCGCAGATACGCAGTATTTT	CASSSIADTQYF
TRBV18	-	TRBD1	TRBJ1-3	TGTGCCAGCTCACACGGACAGGGTAGCAACACCATATATTTT	CASSHGQGSNTIYF
TRBV28	-	TRBD2	TRBJ2-7	TGTGCCAGCAGCTCTGGGGGGGGTGGCGGGTCCTACGAGCAGTACTTC	CASSSGGGGGSYEQYF